These 18 T cell receptor beta chains were all obtained from the same sample, sequenced in a study of CD8 T cells in ankylosing spondylitis. TCRdb analysed the 5' RACE reads with MiXCR anew, one entry per CDR3 protein. The repertoire holds 29,000 or so distinct CDR3 sequences, with less than 6.5% as singletons. The material sequenced was blood, either unsorted or a sorted T cell fraction (not recorded which). The receptors originated from a female donor with ankylosing spondylitis or in good health (not recorded which).

This clonotype appeared many times. The chain employs TRBV9 and TRBJ2-1; possible D gene TRBD2, 7 bases. The CDR3 spans 18 residues. Germline V CDR1 and CDR2: SGDLS, YYNGEE. V was clipped by 2 bases and J by 8 bases, with 26 bases between them. CDR3 region: CASSVAGGLAVGMDEQFF. The CDR3, as DNA: TGTGCCAGCAGCGTCGCCGGGGGGCTAGCAGTGGGGATGGATGAGCAGTTCTTC.

In its sample, this clonotype was seen many times. This chain links TRBV9 with TRBJ1-6; 8 bases are shared with TRBD1. The V and J ends lost 0 bases and 9 bases, in that order; junction bases with no gene match: 5. Germline V lookup: CDR1 SGDLS, CDR2 YYNGEE. This CDR3 has 15 residues. CDR3 loop: CASSVAGQGSSPLHF. In DNA, the CDR3 is TGTGCCAGCAGCGTAGCCGGACAGGGAAGTTCACCCCTCCACTTT. Full variable domain (rest looked up from reference TRBV9 and TRBJ1-6): DSGVTQTPKHLITATGQRVTLRCSPRSGDLSVYWYQQSLDQGLQFLIQYYNGEERAKGNILERFSAQQFPDLHSELNLSSLELGDSALYFCASSVAGQGSSPLHFGNGTRLTVT.

There are many counts of this clonotype. The chain recombines TRBV9 with TRBJ2-3; no reliable D call. The germline gives CDR1 SGDLS, CDR2 YYNGEE. This CDR3 is 16 amino acids long. V was cut by 0 bases and J by 2 bases, with 13 bases left in between. The CDR3 loop is CASSVGVQRDTDTQYF. CDR3 DNA sequence: TGTGCCAGCAGCGTAGGGGTACAGAGAGACACAGATACGCAGTATTTT.

This clonotype has at least ten counts. The chain has TRBV9 and TRBJ2-2, with D unresolved. Trimming cost V 2 bases and J 4 bases, with 9 bases left between them. CDR1 SGDLS and CDR2 YYNGEE come from the germline V gene. CDR3 length equals 14 residues. The CDR3 loop is CASSVSGSTGELFF. The CDR3 DNA reads as TGTGCCAGCAGCGTCTCAGGAAGCACCGGGGAGCTGTTTTTT. Complete variable domain (other parts from reference TRBV9 and TRBJ2-2): DSGVTQTPKHLITATGQRVTLRCSPRSGDLSVYWYQQSLDQGLQFLIQYYNGEERAKGNILERFSAQQFPDLHSELNLSSLELGDSALYFCASSVSGSTGELFFGEGSRLTVL.

In its sample, this clonotype was seen many times. This rearrangement joins TRBV9 to TRBJ2-1; tentatively, D is TRBD2 (7 bases). V lost 2 bases to trimming and J lost 9 bases, with 15 bases between them. The CDR3 loop spans 14 amino acids. Per the germline V gene, CDR1 is SGDLS and CDR2 is YYNGEE. The CDR3 region is CASSVVGGGLEQFF. CDR3 nucleotides: TGTGCCAGCAGCGTGGTAGGGGGGGGCCTTGAGCAGTTCTTC.

This clonotype was seen ten or more times. The rearrangement joins TRBV9 to TRBJ2-1; 14 positions match TRBD2. V was clipped by 3 bases and J by 3 bases; unmatched bases: 8. The CDR3 totals 18 residues. The germline CDR1 and CDR2 sequences are SGDLS and YYNGEE. CDR3 region: CASSASGLAGVFYNEQFF. Here the CDR3 DNA reads TGTGCCAGCAGCGCCTCGGGACTAGCGGGAGTCTTCTACAATGAGCAGTTCTTC.

This clonotype was detected many times. This chain connects TRBV9 to TRBJ1-4; D perhaps matches TRBD1 (6 bases). The CDR3 sequence is 15 residues long. V was shortened by 6 bases and J by 0 bases, with 12 bases between the two germline ends. Germline CDR1 is SGDLS and CDR2 is YYNGEE. The CDR3 DNA is TGTGCCAGCAACTTACAGGGATCAACTAATGAAAAACTGTTTTTT. Amino acid sequence: CASNLQGSTNEKLFF.

This clonotype has at least ten counts. V is TRBV9 and J is TRBJ2-4; D is perhaps TRBD1 or TRBD2 (6 bases each). CDR1 is SGDLS, CDR2 YYNGEE, per germline. Trimming stripped 4 bases from V and 2 bases from J, with 13 bases between. The CDR3 is 15 amino acids. The CDR3 here is CASSLDSGSKNIQYF. The CDR3 DNA follows: TGTGCCAGCAGCTTGGACAGCGGGTCCAAAAACATTCAGTACTTC.

This clonotype was detected only a few times. A read error may be the cause here, since a much bigger clone is one base away. The chain links TRBV9 to TRBJ2-6; D remains unclear. CDR1 and CDR2 (germline): SGDLS, YYNGEE. The CDR3 loop spans 15 amino acids. V shed 0 bases and J shed 0 bases, with 4 bases lying between them. CDR3 in DNA: TGTGCCAGCAGCGTAGAGGGCTCTGGGGCCAACGTCCTGACTTTC. Translated: CASSVEGSGANVLTF. The full variable domain, rest sourced from reference TRBV9 and TRBJ2-6, is DSGVTQTPKHLITATGQRVTLRCSPRSGDLSVYWYQQSLDQGLQFLIQYYNGEERAKGNILERFSAQQFPDLHSELNLSSLELGDSALYFCASSVEGSGANVLTFGAGSRLTVL.

By share, this clonotype ranks as medium-sized. The V and J genes are TRBV9 and TRBJ1-1; D not resolved. The CDR3 loop spans 16 amino acids. The ends were cut back, 0 bases at V and 8 bases at J, with 20 bases in the middle. The germline V gene encodes CDR1 SGDLS and CDR2 YYNGEE. The CDR3 bases are TGTGCCAGCAGCGTAGAAGGCCTAACGGACGGTTCCGAAGCTTTCTTT. Encoded protein: CASSVEGLTDGSEAFF. Looking up the rest from reference TRBV9 and TRBJ1-1 gives the full variable domain: DSGVTQTPKHLITATGQRVTLRCSPRSGDLSVYWYQQSLDQGLQFLIQYYNGEERAKGNILERFSAQQFPDLHSELNLSSLELGDSALYFCASSVEGLTDGSEAFFGQGTRLTVV.

In its sample, this clonotype ranks as medium-sized. V and J are TRBV9 and TRBJ2-5; weak D call: TRBD2 (6 bases). The ends were cut back, 2 bases at V and 4 bases at J, with 9 bases in the middle. Germline-derived CDR1 and CDR2 are SGDLS and YYNGEE. This CDR3 has 13 residues. CDR3 amino acids: CASSVRGRETQYF. CDR3 coding DNA: TGTGCCAGCAGCGTGCGGGGCAGAGAGACCCAGTACTTC.

The sample holds many counts of this clonotype. The J gene is TRBJ2-7, the V gene TRBV9; 9 bases fit TRBD2. CDR1 and CDR2 (germline): SGDLS, YYNGEE. V was clipped by 2 bases and J by 4 bases; unmatched bases: 4. There are 14 residues in the CDR3. CDR3 protein: CASSVSSGTYEQYF. The CDR3 DNA sequence: TGTGCCAGCAGCGTGTCTAGCGGGACATACGAGCAGTACTTC.

This clonotype occurred many times. V gene TRBV9 combines with J gene TRBJ1-5; no definite D call. This CDR3 region has 15 residues. Germline loops: CDR1 SGDLS, CDR2 YYNGEE. V was cut by 0 bases and J by 0 bases, with 7 bases left in between. The CDR3 here is CASSVDSHSNQPQHF. As DNA, the CDR3 is TGTGCCAGCAGCGTAGACAGTCATAGCAATCAGCCCCAGCATTTT.

This clonotype occurred many times. The chain has TRBV9 and TRBJ1-3; no clear D gene. Between the trimmed V and J ends, which lost 0 bases and 0 bases, there was a span of 13 bases. The CDR3 is 17 amino acids. The germline CDR1 and CDR2 sequences are SGDLS and YYNGEE. The CDR3 coding sequence is TGTGCCAGCAGCGTAGGAGGTCAGCTACCCTCTGGAAACACCATATATTTT. Amino acid sequence: CASSVGGQLPSGNTIYF.

There are many counts of this clonotype. The V and J genes are TRBV9 and TRBJ2-1, with 10 bases identical to TRBD2. Trimming cost V 4 bases and J 4 bases; bases outside gene matches: 5. This CDR3 contains 15 residues. CDR1 and CDR2 from the germline V gene are SGDLS and YYNGEE. In DNA, the CDR3 is TGTGCCAGCAGCCTTAGCGGGGGGTCTTACAATGAGCAGTTCTTC. It yields the protein CASSLSGGSYNEQFF.

This clonotype came up many times. The chain is built from TRBV9 and TRBJ2-7; tentatively, D is TRBD2 (5 bases). V was cut by 4 bases and J by 1 base, with 12 bases left in between. Germline assignment: CDR1 SGDLS and CDR2 YYNGEE. This CDR3 region has 14 residues. The CDR3 nucleotides are TGTGCCAGCAGCCAAACGGGAACGTCCTACGAGCAGTACTTC. Translating it yields CASSQTGTSYEQYF. Complete variable domain (other parts from reference TRBV9 and TRBJ2-7): DSGVTQTPKHLITATGQRVTLRCSPRSGDLSVYWYQQSLDQGLQFLIQYYNGEERAKGNILERFSAQQFPDLHSELNLSSLELGDSALYFCASSQTGTSYEQYFGPGTRLTVT.

Within the sample, this clonotype is medium-sized. CDR3 in DNA: TGTGCCAGCAGCGTAGCGGGCGGCCGCACAGATACGCAGTATTTT. Translation gives CASSVAGGRTDTQYF. The chain uses TRBV9 and TRBJ2-3; D unresolved. V shed 0 bases and J shed 1 base, with 9 bases lying between them. The germline gives CDR1 SGDLS, CDR2 YYNGEE. This CDR3 comprises 15 residues. Combining the CDR3 with reference TRBV9 and TRBJ2-3 gives the whole variable domain DSGVTQTPKHLITATGQRVTLRCSPRSGDLSVYWYQQSLDQGLQFLIQYYNGEERAKGNILERFSAQQFPDLHSELNLSSLELGDSALYFCASSVAGGRTDTQYFGPGTRLTVL.

At least ten counts were recorded for this clonotype. The V and J genes are TRBV9 and TRBJ2-1; no clear D. V was shortened by 7 bases and J by 8 bases, with 16 bases between the two germline ends. This CDR3 is 13 amino acids long. The germline gives CDR1 SGDLS, CDR2 YYNGEE. The CDR3 here is CASGIVGGDEQFF. CDR3 DNA: TGTGCCAGCGGAATAGTAGGCGGAGATGAGCAGTTCTTC.